The entry that follows covers one T cell receptor beta chain sequence. These data are taken from a study of CD8 T cells in Susac syndrome. CD8+ and CD4+ T cells from blood underwent TCR beta sequencing. TEMRA cells were FACS-enriched, with CD8+ and CD4+ T cells isolated negatively. An amount of RNA that ranged from roughly 0.5 to 1 ug was reverse transcribed with random hexamers. Coverage of TCR beta CDR3 amplification by immunoSEQ multiplex PCR extended to 54 Vbeta and 13 Jbeta. TCRdb independently ran MiXCR on the immunoSEQ multiplex PCR reads; one entry per CDR3 protein. The profile shows 400,000 or so distinct CDR3 sequences, around 85% of them singletons. Per the germline V gene, CDR1 is MNHEY and CDR2 is SVGAGI. The ends were cut back, 0 bases at V and 4 bases at J, with 12 bases in the middle. This CDR3 contains 15 residues.

The specimen was CD8+ T cells from PBMCs. This sequence joins TRBV6-5 and TRBJ1-2; D call uncertain. This receptor was obtained from a human donor with multiple sclerosis. The CDR3 here is CASSYSEERAYGYTF. The CDR3 DNA reads as TGTGCCAGCAGTTACTCGGAGGAAAGGGCCTATGGCTACACCTTC.